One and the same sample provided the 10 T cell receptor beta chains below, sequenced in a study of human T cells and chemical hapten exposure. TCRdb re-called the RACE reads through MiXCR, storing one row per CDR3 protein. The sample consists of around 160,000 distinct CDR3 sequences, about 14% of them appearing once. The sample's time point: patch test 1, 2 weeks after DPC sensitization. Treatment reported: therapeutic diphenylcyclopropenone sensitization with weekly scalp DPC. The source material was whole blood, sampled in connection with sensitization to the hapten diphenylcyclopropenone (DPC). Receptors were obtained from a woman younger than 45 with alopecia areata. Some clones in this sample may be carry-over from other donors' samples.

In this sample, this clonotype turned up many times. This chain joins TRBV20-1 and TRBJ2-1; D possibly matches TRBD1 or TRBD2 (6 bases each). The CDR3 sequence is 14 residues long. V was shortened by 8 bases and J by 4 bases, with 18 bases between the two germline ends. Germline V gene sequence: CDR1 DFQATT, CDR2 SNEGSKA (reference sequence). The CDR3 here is CSRGDVAGYNEQFF. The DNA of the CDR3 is TGCAGTAGGGGGGACGTAGCTGGATACAATGAGCAGTTCTTC.

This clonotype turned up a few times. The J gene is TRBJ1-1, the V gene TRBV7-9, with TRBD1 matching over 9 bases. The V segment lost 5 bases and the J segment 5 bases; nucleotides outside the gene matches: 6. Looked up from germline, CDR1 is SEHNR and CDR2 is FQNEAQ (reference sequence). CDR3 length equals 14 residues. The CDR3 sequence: CASSEQTGGTEAFF. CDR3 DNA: TGTGCCAGCAGCGAACAGACAGGGGGTACTGAAGCTTTCTTT.

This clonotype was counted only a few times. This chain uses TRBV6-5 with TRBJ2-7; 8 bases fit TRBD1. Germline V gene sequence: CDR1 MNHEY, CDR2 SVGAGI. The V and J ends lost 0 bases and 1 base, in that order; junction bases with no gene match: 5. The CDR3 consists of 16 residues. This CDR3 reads CASSYSLQGGSYEQYF. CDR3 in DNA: TGTGCCAGCAGTTACTCGTTACAGGGGGGATCCTACGAGCAGTACTTC.

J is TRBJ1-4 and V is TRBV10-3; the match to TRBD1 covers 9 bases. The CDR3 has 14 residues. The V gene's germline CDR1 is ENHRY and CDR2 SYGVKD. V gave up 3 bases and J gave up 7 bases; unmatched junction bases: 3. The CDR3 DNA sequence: TGTGCCATCAGTGAACAGGGGGCACGTGAAAAACTGTTTTTT. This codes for CAISEQGAREKLFF.

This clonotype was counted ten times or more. The CDR3 is CAWGLAGDEQYF. CDR3 sequence (DNA): TGTGCCTGGGGACTAGCGGGAGACGAGCAGTACTTC. The chain joins TRBV30 to TRBJ2-7; TRBD2 matches 13 bases. J lost 5 bases, V lost 5 bases, and 0 bases had no gene match. Germline-derived CDR1 and CDR2 are GTSNPN and SVGIG (reference sequence). This CDR3 contains 12 residues.

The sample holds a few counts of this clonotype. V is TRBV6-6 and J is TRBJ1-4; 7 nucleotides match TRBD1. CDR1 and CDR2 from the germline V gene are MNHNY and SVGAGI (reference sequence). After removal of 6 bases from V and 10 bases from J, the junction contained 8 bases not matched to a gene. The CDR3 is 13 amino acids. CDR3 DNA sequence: TGTGCCAGCAGGGGTACAGGGGAGGGAAAACTGTTTTTT. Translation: CASRGTGEGKLFF.

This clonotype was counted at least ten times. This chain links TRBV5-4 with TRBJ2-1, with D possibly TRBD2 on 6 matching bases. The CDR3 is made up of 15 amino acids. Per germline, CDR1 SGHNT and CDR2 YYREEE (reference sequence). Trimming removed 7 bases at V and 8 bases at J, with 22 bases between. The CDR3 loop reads CASSGVDSPGDEQFF. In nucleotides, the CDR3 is TGTGCCAGCTCGGGGGTGGACTCCCCTGGGGATGAGCAGTTCTTC.

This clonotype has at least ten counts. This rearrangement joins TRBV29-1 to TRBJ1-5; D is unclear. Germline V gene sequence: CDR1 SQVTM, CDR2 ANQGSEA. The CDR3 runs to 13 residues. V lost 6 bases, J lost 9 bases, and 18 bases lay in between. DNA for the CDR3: TGCAGCGTATCGGAAGGGTGGGGAGTGCCCCAGCATTTT. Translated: CSVSEGWGVPQHF.

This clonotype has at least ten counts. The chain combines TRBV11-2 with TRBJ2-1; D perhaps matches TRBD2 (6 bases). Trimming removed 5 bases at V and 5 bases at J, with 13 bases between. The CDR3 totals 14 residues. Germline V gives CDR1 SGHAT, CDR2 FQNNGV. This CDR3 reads CASSPGLQNNEQFF. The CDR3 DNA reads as TGTGCCAGCAGCCCGGGACTCCAGAACAATGAGCAGTTCTTC.

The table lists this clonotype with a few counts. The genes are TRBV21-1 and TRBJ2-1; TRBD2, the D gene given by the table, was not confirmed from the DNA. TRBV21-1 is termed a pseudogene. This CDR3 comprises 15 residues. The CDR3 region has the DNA TGTGCCAGCAAAGCCACTAGCGGGACGAACAATGAGCAGTTCTTC. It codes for CASKATSGTNNEQFF.